This T cell receptor beta chain was observed in a study of T cell repertoires in cytomegalovirus infection. Across the whole study: CMV epitopes, recently identified HLA-C-restricted and well-studied HLA-B-restricted, were used. Signatures in public TCR beta sequences pointed to both CMV infection and matching HLA type.

Each CDR3 protein is one row after TCRdb ran MiXCR on the reads. The repertoire holds 750,000 to 900,000 distinct CDR3 sequences, with just under 30% as singletons. Study results and limitations: Frequencies of public TCR beta families were cumulated, and this identified carriers of CMV plus the relevant HLA. Across the ex vivo response, the dominant clonotypes were HLA-C-restricted CMV-specific TCR beta clonotypes.

Ten or more counts support this clonotype. Its cognate antigen is unknown. The specimen comprised cultured CD8+ T cells from PBMCs, sampled from culture after CMV antigen stimulation. This sequence originates from a human donor in good health (CMV status not recorded). Some clones in this sample may be carry-over from other donors' samples.

The CDR3 protein is CASSSREVAWGETQYF. CDR3 nucleotide sequence: TGTGCCAGCAGCTCTCGCGAGGTGGCCTGGGGAGAGACCCAGTACTTC. The rearrangement joins TRBV14 to TRBJ2-5; D gene ambiguous. This CDR3 comprises 16 residues. CDR1 is SGHDN, CDR2 FVKESK, per germline. Trimming stripped 5 bases from V and 4 bases from J, with 20 bases between.